This T cell receptor beta chain was sequenced for a study of T cells expressing NK-cell markers. Study-level information: The TCR beta repertoires originated in sorted CD3+CD56+NKG2C+, CD3+CD56+NKG2C- and CD3+CD56-NKG2C+ T cells. Whole-study findings and limits: The study found these clonotypes also leading the CD3+CD56-NKG2C+ fraction in four donors. The share of CD8+ T cells held by dominant NKG2C+ clonotypes was about 1.0-7.5% in about 6 donors.

From germline, CDR1 is MGHDK and CDR2 SYGVNS. The CDR3 is 13 amino acids. Worth noting for this clonotype: Antigen unknown.

TCR beta libraries carry UMIs added by 5'RACE template switching. TCRdb reprocessed the 5' RACE reads and reports one entry per CDR3 protein, with no DNA. The sample table includes roughly 390,000 distinct CDR3 sequences. Sequencing was done on a sample of blood T cells: a sorted CD56 or NKG2C T cell subset, CD4+ or CD8+ T cells, or bulk PBMC T cells (not recorded which). This clonotype was sampled from a man aged 18-75 years in good health. The chain has TRBV25-1 and TRBJ1-1; TCRdb indicates TRBD1, and absent DNA this call remains unverified. The CDR3 protein is CASKRQGSTEAFF.